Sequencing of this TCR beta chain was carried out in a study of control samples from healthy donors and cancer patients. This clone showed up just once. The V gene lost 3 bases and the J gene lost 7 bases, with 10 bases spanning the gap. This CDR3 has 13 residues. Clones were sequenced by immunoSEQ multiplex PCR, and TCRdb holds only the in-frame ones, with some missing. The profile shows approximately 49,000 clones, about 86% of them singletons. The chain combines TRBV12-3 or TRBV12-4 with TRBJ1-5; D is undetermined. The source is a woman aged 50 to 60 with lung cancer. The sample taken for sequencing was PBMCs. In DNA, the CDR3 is TGTGCCAGCAGTTTGGGAGCGGGACAGCCCCAGCATTTT. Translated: CASSLGAGQPQHF.